The 10 T cell receptor beta chains presented below share a single source sample, sequenced in a study of T cells in Graves' hyperthyroidism and ophthalmopathy (dated by TCRdb to between 2017 and 2020). Library preparation was by multiplex PCR. The instrument given in TCRdb is Illumina HiSeq 2000. The TCR beta CDR3 regions were amplified from RNA transcripts. For the first round of RT-PCR on the TCR CDR3, the HTBI primer set was used together with the Qiagen OneStep RT-PCR kit. TCRdb reprocessed the public reads (quality trimming at Q25 with fastp, clone calling with MiXCR) and kept in-frame beta chains. One record per CDR3 amino acid sequence lists the most common genes and DNA. This sample lists hundreds of thousands of distinct CDR3 sequences; 38% were detected once. The top ten constitute 7% to 10% of the sample. Source material: blood. Receptors originate from a man aged 18 to 35 with Graves' hyperthyroidism.

This clonotype has a handful of counts. This chain connects TRBV10-3 to TRBJ2-2; TRBD1 matches 7 bases. Per the germline V gene, CDR1 is ENHRY and CDR2 is SYGVKD. With V trimmed by 10 bases and J by 3 bases, 17 bases remained unmatched. The CDR3 runs to 17 residues. The CDR3 bases are TGTGCCAGCTCACCACTTTCGACAGGGCTCGACACCGGGGAGCTGTTTTTT. Its protein is CASSPLSTGLDTGELFF.

The chain carries TRBV5-1 and TRBJ1-1; no definite D call. There are 16 residues in the CDR3. The V end was cut by 3 bases, the J end by 1 base, with 16 bases between. Per germline, CDR1 SGHRS and CDR2 YFSETQ. The CDR3 region has the DNA TGCGCCAGCAGCTCTTTGGACCCGACGGAGAACACTGAAGCTTTCTTT. Translating gives CASSSLDPTENTEAFF.

At least ten counts were recorded for this clonotype. The CDR3 DNA follows: TGTGCCAGCAGCGTTCCTGGCAGCCTCTATGGCTACACCTTC. Amino acids: CASSVPGSLYGYTF. The chain employs TRBV5-8 and TRBJ1-2; no clear D gene. This CDR3 spans 14 amino acids. Trimming left V 4 bases short and J 4 bases short, with 14 bases between. The germline V gene has CDR1 SGHTS and CDR2 YDEGEE.

This clonotype was counted at least ten times. The V gene is TRBV7-6, the J gene TRBJ2-7; D may be TRBD2 (6 bases). The CDR3 has 13 residues. CDR1 SGHVS and CDR2 FNYEAQ come from the germline V gene. Trimming took off 2 bases at V and 6 bases at J, with 11 bases between the two ends. CDR3 sequence reads: CASSLLPGGEQYF. DNA of the CDR3: TGTGCCAGCAGCTTACTTCCCGGGGGCGAGCAGTACTTC.

In this sample, this clonotype turned up many times. The chain carries TRBV7-6 and TRBJ2-7; 12 bases agree with TRBD2. The V segment lost 5 bases and the J segment 3 bases; nucleotides outside the gene matches: 5. Germline lookup yields CDR1 SGHVS and CDR2 FNYEAQ. This CDR3 is built from 15 residues. CDR3 nucleotides: TGTGCCAGCAGCGATGGACTAGCGGGAAACTACGAGCAGTACTTC. Its translation: CASSDGLAGNYEQYF.

V is TRBV7-9 and J is TRBJ1-1, with D unresolved. CDR1 is SEHNR and CDR2 is FQNEAQ in the germline V gene (reference sequence). The CDR3 is 12 residues long. The ends were cut back, 8 bases at V and 6 bases at J, with 13 bases in the middle. The CDR3 nucleotides read TGTGCCAGCTCACCAGTAGCTGCTGAAGCTTTCTTT. It is translated as CASSPVAAEAFF.

Many counts were recorded for this clonotype. The CDR3 reads CASSVGATGRVTEAFF. CDR3 coding DNA: TGTGCCAGCAGCGTTGGGGCAACAGGGAGGGTCACTGAAGCTTTCTTT. The rearrangement links TRBV9 to TRBJ1-1; a possible D gene is TRBD1 (6 bases). The germline gives CDR1 SGDLS, CDR2 YYNGEE. Trimming cost V 2 bases and J 4 bases, with 18 bases left between them. The CDR3 contains 16 residues.

With respect to this clonotype: Germline is not matched at one junction end, which may reflect a read error. This sequence joins TRBV10-3 and TRBJ1-1, with D perhaps TRBD1 (6 bases). There are 15 residues in the CDR3. CDR1 and CDR2 from the germline V gene are ENHRY and SYGVKD. The CDR3 region is CASSRGTIPNTEAFF. CDR3 bases: TGTGCCAGCAGTCGTGGGACAATTCCGAACACTGAAGCTTTCTTT.

This clonotype was counted many times. The chain couples TRBV29-1 to TRBJ1-4; D is uncertain. The germline V gene has CDR1 SQVTM and CDR2 ANQGSEA. This CDR3 spans 13 amino acids. Trimming removed 4 bases from V and 3 bases from J, with 9 bases in between. CDR3 loop: CSVALASNEKLFF. As DNA, the CDR3 is TGCAGCGTTGCCCTGGCTTCTAATGAAAAACTGTTTTTT. The full variable domain, with the rest looked up from reference TRBV29-1 and TRBJ1-4, is SAVISQKPSRDICQRGTSLTIQCQVDSQVTMMFWYRQQPGQSLTLIATANQGSEATYESGFVIDKFPISRPNLTFSTLTVSNMSPEDSSIYLCSVALASNEKLFFGSGTQLSVL.

This chain links TRBV20-1 with TRBJ1-1; D is possibly TRBD1 (5 bases). The CDR3 loop spans 13 amino acids. CDR1 and CDR2 from the germline V gene are DFQATT and SNEGSKA (reference sequence). DNA of the CDR3: TGCACCGTGAGTGTACGGGGGGACACTGAAGCTTTCTTT. It yields the protein CTVSVRGDTEAFF.